The present T cell receptor (beta chain) was sequenced within a study of blood T cell repertoires in COVID-19. Study at large: Acute and convalescent COVID-19 specimens originated in the United States, Italy and Spain. PBMCs, B-cell-depleted T cells, or T cells provided the cDNA or gDNA that made up the material.

Original methodology: Reference gene primers were amplified, and this amplification served to estimate nucleated cell counts. Data came from immunoSEQ multiplex PCR; TCRdb stores just in-frame clones and leaves some out. V, J and clone size are taken as reported in that table, and D and trimming were inferred from the DNA itself. Among about 110,000 clones listed, 71% were seen once. The receptor was derived from a human donor with acute or convalescent COVID-19. The donor label of this sample is uncertain. Sequenced material: peripheral blood.

This chain's CDR3 is CASSEMGSGNLGNIQYF. In DNA, the CDR3 is TGTGCCAGCAGTGAAATGGGCTCAGGGAATTTGGGGAACATTCAGTACTTC. J is TRBJ2-4 and V is TRBV25-1, with D possibly being TRBD1 (5 bases). Germline lookup yields CDR1 MGHDK and CDR2 SYGVNS. The ends were cut back, 2 bases at V and 7 bases at J, with 21 bases in the middle. The CDR3 runs 17 residues.